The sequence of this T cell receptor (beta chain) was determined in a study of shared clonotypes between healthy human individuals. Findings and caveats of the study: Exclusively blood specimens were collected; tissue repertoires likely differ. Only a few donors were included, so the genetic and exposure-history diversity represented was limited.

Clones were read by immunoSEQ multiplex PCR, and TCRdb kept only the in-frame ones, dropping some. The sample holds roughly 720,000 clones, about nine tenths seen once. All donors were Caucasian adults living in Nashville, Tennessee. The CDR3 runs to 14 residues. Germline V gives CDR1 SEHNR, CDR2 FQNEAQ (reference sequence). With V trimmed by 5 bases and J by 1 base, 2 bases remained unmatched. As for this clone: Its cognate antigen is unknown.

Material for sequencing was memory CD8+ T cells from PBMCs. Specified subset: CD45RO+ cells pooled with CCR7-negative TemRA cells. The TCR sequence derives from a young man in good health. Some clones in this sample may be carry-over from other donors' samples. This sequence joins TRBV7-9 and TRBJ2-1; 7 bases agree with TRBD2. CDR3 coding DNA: TGTGCCAGCAGCCCACTAGCGTCCTACAATGAGCAGTTCTTC. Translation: CASSPLASYNEQFF.